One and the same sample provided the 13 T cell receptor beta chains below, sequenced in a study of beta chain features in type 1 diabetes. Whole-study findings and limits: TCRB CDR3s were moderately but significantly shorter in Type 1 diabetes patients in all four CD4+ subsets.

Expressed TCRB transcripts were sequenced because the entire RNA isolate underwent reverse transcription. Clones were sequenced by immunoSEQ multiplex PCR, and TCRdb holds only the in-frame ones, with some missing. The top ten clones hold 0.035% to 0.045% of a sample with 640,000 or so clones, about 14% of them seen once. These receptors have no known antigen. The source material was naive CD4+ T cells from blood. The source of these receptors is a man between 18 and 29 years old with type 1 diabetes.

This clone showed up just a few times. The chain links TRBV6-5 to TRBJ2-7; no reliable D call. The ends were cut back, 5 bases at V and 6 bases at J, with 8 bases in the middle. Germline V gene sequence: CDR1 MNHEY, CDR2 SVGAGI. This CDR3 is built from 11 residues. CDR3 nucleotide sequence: TGTGCCAGCAGTCGAGGACCCGAGCAGTACTTC. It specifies CASSRGPEQYF.

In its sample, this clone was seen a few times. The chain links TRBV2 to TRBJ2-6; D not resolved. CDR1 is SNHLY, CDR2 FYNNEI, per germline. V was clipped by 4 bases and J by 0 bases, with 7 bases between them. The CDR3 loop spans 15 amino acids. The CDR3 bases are TGTGCCAGCAGTGGCGTCAGCTCTGGGGCCAACGTCCTGACTTTC. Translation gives CASSGVSSGANVLTF.

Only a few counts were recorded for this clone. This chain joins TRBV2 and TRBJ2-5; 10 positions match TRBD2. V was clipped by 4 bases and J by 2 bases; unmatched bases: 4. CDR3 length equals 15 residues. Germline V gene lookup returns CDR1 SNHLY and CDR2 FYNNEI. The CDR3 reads CASSGTSGLQETQYF. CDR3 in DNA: TGTGCCAGCAGTGGGACTAGCGGATTACAAGAGACCCAGTACTTC.

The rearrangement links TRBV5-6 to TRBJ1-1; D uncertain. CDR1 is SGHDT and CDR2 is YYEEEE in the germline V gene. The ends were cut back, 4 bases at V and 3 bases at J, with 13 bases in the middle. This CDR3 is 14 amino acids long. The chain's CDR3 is CASSLPGGDTEAFF. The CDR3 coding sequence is TGTGCCAGCAGCCTACCTGGTGGCGACACTGAAGCTTTCTTT.

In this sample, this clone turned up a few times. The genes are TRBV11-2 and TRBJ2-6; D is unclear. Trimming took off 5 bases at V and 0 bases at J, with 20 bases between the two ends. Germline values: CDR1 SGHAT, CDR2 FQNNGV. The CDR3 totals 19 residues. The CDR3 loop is CASSLLRKYPSSGANVLTF. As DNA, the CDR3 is TGTGCCAGCAGCCTATTGAGGAAGTATCCAAGCTCTGGGGCCAACGTCCTGACTTTC.

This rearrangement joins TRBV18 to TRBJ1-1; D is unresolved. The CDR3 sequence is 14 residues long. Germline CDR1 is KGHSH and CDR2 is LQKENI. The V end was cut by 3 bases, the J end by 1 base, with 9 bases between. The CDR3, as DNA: TGTGCCAGCTCACCCCTGGAGGGGAACACTGAAGCTTTCTTT. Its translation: CASSPLEGNTEAFF.

The CDR3 bases are TGTGCCAGCAGGGAATTAAGGACCGCGGGAGCTTTCTTT. Protein: CASRELRTAGAFF. The chain is built from TRBV28 and TRBJ1-1; D ambiguous. V lost 6 bases and J 10 bases, leaving 18 bases between the germline ends. Germline lookup yields CDR1 MDHEN and CDR2 SYDVKM. The CDR3 extends over 13 amino acids.

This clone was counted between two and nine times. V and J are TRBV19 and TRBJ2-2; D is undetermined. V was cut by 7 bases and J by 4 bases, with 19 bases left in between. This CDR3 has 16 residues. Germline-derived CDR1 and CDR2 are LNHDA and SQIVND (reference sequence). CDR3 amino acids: CASTPPLRVGTGELFF. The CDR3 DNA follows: TGTGCCAGTACCCCCCCGCTTAGGGTAGGCACCGGGGAGCTGTTTTTT.

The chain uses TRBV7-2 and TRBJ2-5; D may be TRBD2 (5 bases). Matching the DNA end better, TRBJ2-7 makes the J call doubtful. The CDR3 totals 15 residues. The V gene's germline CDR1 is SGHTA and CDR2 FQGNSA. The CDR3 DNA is TGTGCCAGCAGCCAACGGGGAGACATTGCCTACGAGCAGTACTTC. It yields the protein CASSQRGDIAYEQYF.

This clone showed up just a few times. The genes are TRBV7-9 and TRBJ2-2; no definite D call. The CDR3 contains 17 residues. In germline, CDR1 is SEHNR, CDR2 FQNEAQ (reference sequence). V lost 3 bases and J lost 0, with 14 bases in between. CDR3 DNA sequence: TGTGCCAGCAGCTTCCGACGGCCCAGATCGAACACCGGGGAGCTGTTTTTT. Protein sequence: CASSFRRPRSNTGELFF.

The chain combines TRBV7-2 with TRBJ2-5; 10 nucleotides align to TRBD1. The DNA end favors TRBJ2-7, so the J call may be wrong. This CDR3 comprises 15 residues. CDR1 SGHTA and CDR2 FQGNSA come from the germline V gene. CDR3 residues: CASSMGQGRPYEQYF. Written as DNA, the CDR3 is TGTGCCAGCAGCATGGGACAGGGGAGGCCCTACGAGCAGTACTTC.

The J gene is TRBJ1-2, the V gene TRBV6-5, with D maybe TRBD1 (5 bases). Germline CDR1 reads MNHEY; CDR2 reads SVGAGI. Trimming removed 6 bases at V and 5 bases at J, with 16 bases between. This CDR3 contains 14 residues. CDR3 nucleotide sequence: TGTGCCAGCAGAAGGGACCGGGGCTGGTATGGCTACACCTTC. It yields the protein CASRRDRGWYGYTF.

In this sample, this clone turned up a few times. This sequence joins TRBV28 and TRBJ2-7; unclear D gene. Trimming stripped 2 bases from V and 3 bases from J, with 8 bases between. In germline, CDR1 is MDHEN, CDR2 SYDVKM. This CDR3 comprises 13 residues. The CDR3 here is CASSLNGYYEQYF. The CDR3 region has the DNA TGTGCCAGCAGTTTAAACGGATACTACGAGCAGTACTTC.